Shown below are 9 T cell receptor beta chains from a single sample sequenced in a study of blood T cell repertoires in COVID-19. Measured with immunoSEQ multiplex PCR; TCRdb has only the in-frame clones, and not every one. The table shows 84,000 or so clones, with around 80% occurring only once. Material: peripheral blood. Receptor source: a woman older than 75 with acute or convalescent COVID-19.

This clone was counted a few times. The rearrangement uses TRBV12-3 or TRBV12-4 and TRBJ1-4; D is undetermined. With 5 bases removed from V and 5 bases from J, the gap between germline ends came to 9 bases. The CDR3 sequence is 13 residues long. In DNA, the CDR3 is TGTGCCAGCAGTGGTGGGCAGAATGAAAAACTGTTTTTT. Translating gives CASSGGQNEKLFF.

This clone was found once. The chain couples TRBV24-1 to TRBJ2-5; maybe TRBD1 (6 bases). V was trimmed by 3 bases and J by 4 bases, leaving 8 bases between them. CDR1 and CDR2 from the germline V gene are KGHDR and SFDVKD. The CDR3 has 13 residues. CDR3 amino acids: CATSDRQAETQYF. CDR3 bases: TGTGCCACCAGTGATAGACAGGCAGAGACCCAGTACTTC.

This rearrangement joins TRBV6-5 to TRBJ1-2; 8 nucleotides align to TRBD1. Germline V gene data show CDR1 as MNHEY and CDR2 as SVGAGI. V shed 4 bases, J shed 2 bases, and the junction held 6 bases outside the gene matches. CDR3 size: 15 residues. The CDR3: CASSFGQGANYGYTF. The CDR3, as DNA: TGTGCCAGCAGTTTCGGACAGGGCGCCAACTATGGCTACACCTTC.

The chain combines TRBV28 with TRBJ1-2, with D uncertain. Germline V gene sequence: CDR1 MDHEN, CDR2 SYDVKM. The CDR3 contains 13 residues. Trimming pared 6 bases from V and 4 bases from J, leaving 12 bases between. Here the CDR3 reads CASRLFASYGYTF. As DNA, the CDR3 is TGTGCCAGCAGATTGTTTGCCAGCTATGGCTACACCTTC.

The V and J genes are TRBV7-9 and TRBJ2-5, with TRBD2 matching 7 bases. Germline lookup yields CDR1 SEHNR and CDR2 FQNEAQ (reference sequence). The CDR3 consists of 14 residues. After removal of 2 bases from V and 5 bases from J, the junction contained 5 bases not matched to a gene. The CDR3 nucleotides are TGTGCCAGCAGCTTAAGAGCGGGAAGTGAGACCCAGTACTTC. This codes for CASSLRAGSETQYF.

The chain employs TRBV6-5 and TRBJ1-2; 7 bases are a match to TRBD1. The V segment lost 6 bases and the J segment 3 bases; nucleotides outside the gene matches: 4. Germline CDR1 MNHEY, CDR2 SVGAGI. The CDR3 has 13 amino acids. The CDR3 loop reads CASSWDSYYGYTF. CDR3 DNA sequence: TGTGCCAGCAGCTGGGACAGTTACTATGGCTACACCTTC.

The chain has TRBV6-5 and TRBJ2-2; maybe TRBD2 (5 bases). CDR1 MNHEY and CDR2 SVGAGI come from the germline V gene. The CDR3 is made up of 13 amino acids. V shed 7 bases and J shed 7 bases, with 13 bases lying between them. The CDR3 DNA is TGTGCCAGCATCCCTCCCGAGGGCGGGGAGCTGTTTTTT. Translation: CASIPPEGGELFF.

Only a few counts were recorded for this clone. This sequence joins TRBV7-6 and TRBJ2-7, with 11 bases aligning to TRBD2. The germline gives CDR1 SGHVS, CDR2 FNYEAQ. The CDR3 is 15 residues long. Trimming took 5 bases from V and 0 from J; bases not matched to a gene: 3. CDR3: CASSQTSGSSYEQYF. CDR3 nucleotide sequence: TGTGCCAGCAGCCAAACTAGCGGGAGCTCCTACGAGCAGTACTTC.

The gene calls are TRBV18 and TRBJ2-7; 7 bases map to TRBD2. With 6 bases clipped from V and 3 bases from J, the junction kept 8 bases outside the gene matches. The CDR3 spans 14 residues. In germline, CDR1 is KGHSH, CDR2 LQKENI. CDR3 region: CASSLTSRDYEQYF. The CDR3 DNA is TGTGCCAGCTCTCTGACTAGCCGGGACTACGAGCAGTACTTC.